The T cell receptor beta chain under discussion was sequenced for a study of T-cell memory formation after mild COVID-19 (dated by TCRdb to the early 2020s). Regarding the study in general: TCR sequence clusters from the two donors were found to be largely donor specific. T-cell clones expanding and contracting after mild COVID-19 in a couple of donors were tracked by longitudinal TCRalpha and TCRbeta repertoire sequencing. Two young, previously healthy adult volunteers made up the cohort, one male and one female. Points the paper makes about the study in general: Contracting CD4+ clones turned up mainly in the CM and EM memory subsets, whereas EMRA was where CD8+ clones were enriched. Clones that contracted from day 15 to 85 showed balanced CD4/CD8 phenotypes, whereas a second wave of clones that expanded from day 15 to 37 leaned towards CD4+. Some responding clones were detected in pre-infection memory, suggesting pre-existing cross-reactive memory T cells joined the SARS-CoV-2 response. The study covered only a couple of mild cases, and larger cohorts including severe cases with pre-infection samples were considered necessary. Whether the second-wave clones peaking on day 37 were SARS-CoV-2 specific was not confirmed.

The germline V gene sets CDR1 to MDHEN and CDR2 to SYDVKM. Germline trimming amounts to 6 bases on V and 4 bases on J, with 6 as the count of junction bases outside the gene matches. The CDR3, from cysteine to phenylalanine, totals 14 residues. Only CDR3 DNA is held: 42 bases, read in frame from base 1. For sequencing, an Illumina NovaSeq 6000 was employed. cDNA libraries for TCRalpha and TCRbeta were prepared by 5'RACE using constant-segment primers, with sample barcodes and unique molecular identifiers added. Trizol reagent was used to extract RNA from every sample. Libraries were amplified in two PCR steps, with a second sample barcode and Illumina TruSeq adapters added in the second step. Libraries were sequenced on an Illumina NovaSeq with 2 x 150 bp paired-end reads. The authors' analysis ran thus. Reads were demultiplexed and collapsed into UMI-guided consensus sequences with migec v1.2.7. Using mixcr v2.1.11, UMI consensuses were aligned to TRA and TRB V and J templates and then assembled into clonotypes. Clonotypes were classified as expanded or contracted when called significant by both edgeR and NoisET, with noise models trained on biological replicates. edgeR calls used a false discovery rate-adjusted p below 0.01 and a log2 fold-change threshold of 1. As an exploratory analysis of dynamics, max-normalized trajectories of the 1000 most abundant clonotypes were examined with PCA combined with hierarchical clustering. Separately sequenced CD4+ and CD8+ repertoires were used to assign the CD4 or CD8 phenotype of responding clones. TCRdb reprocessing: public reads trimmed at Q25 with fastp, clones called with MiXCR, in-frame beta chains kept. For every CDR3 protein sequence, its rows merge into one entry that carries the most common genes and DNA. Here the V and J calls rest on TCRdb's processing, not on the authors' analysis. Recorded for this sample are about 430,000 distinct CDR3 sequences; roughly 18% of them occurred a single time. The ten largest clones represent 20% to 25% of the sample.

PBMCs were isolated by Ficoll-Paque density gradient centrifugation. This clonotype occurred a few times. Its antigen is unknown. Base qualities were left out, and no much larger clone turns up one base away. The chain links TRBV28 with TRBJ1-2, with 9 bases aligning to TRBD1. The sequence derives from a man aged 18 to 29 who had mild COVID-19 (a few samples of this study predate the infection). The sample titles of this study are shuffled in the database, so cell type and time point are left out; the donor was told from shared clones. Source material: PBMCs or a T cell subset sorted from them (not recorded which). The sequenced DNA: TGTGCCAGCAGAGTCACAGGGGGCGGCTATGGCTACACCTTC. Its amino acids are CASRVTGGGYGYTF.